These 20 T cell receptor beta chains were all obtained from the same sample, sequenced in a study of cytomegalovirus exposure and HLA in healthy donors. PCR used 60 Vbeta primers and 13 Jbeta primers. Assay used: immunoSEQ multiplex PCR; TCRdb lists only in-frame clones, some missing. The sample lists around 170,000 clones, around four fifths occurring once. The sample taken for sequencing was PBMCs. The source of these receptors is a woman between 25 and 40 years old in good health and CMV-seronegative.

This clone was seen only a few times. The rearrangement links TRBV6-1 to TRBJ2-7; TRBD1 aligns across 11 bases. This CDR3 is 14 amino acids long. V was clipped by 7 bases and J by 3 bases; unmatched bases: 5. Germline assignment: CDR1 MNHNS and CDR2 SASEGT. The CDR3, as DNA: TGTGCCAGCACCATCGGGACAGGGGGCTACGAGCAGTACTTC. Translated, it gives CASTIGTGGYEQYF.

The rearrangement joins TRBV5-6 to TRBJ2-3; possibly TRBD2 for D (7 bases). Trimming left V 4 bases short and J 0 bases short, with 15 bases between. The CDR3 extends over 16 amino acids. CDR1 and CDR2 (germline): SGHDT, YYEEEE. CDR3 region: CASSLSGGLSTDTQYF. The CDR3 DNA follows: TGTGCCAGCAGCCTCTCCGGGGGGCTGAGCACAGATACGCAGTATTTT.

The chain joins TRBV30 to TRBJ2-3; 10 bases fit TRBD2. The V gene's germline CDR1 is GTSNPN and CDR2 SVGIG (reference sequence). There are 15 residues in the CDR3. V shed 3 bases and J 2 bases; nucleotides not matched to a gene: 5. Written as DNA, the CDR3 is TGTGCCTGGAGGCTAGCGGGGGCCCTCACAGATACGCAGTATTTT. Residues: CAWRLAGALTDTQYF.

The rearrangement joins TRBV11-2 to TRBJ2-5; 7 nucleotides align to TRBD2. J was trimmed by 2 bases and V by 2 bases; bases with no gene match: 5. The CDR3 runs to 15 residues. Germline V gene lookup returns CDR1 SGHAT and CDR2 FQNNGV. CDR3 region: CASSLWGGWQETQYF. The CDR3 bases are TGTGCCAGCAGCTTATGGGGGGGGTGGCAAGAGACCCAGTACTTC.

This rearrangement joins TRBV18 to TRBJ1-1, with TRBD1 identical over 10 bases. Germline CDR1 is KGHSH and CDR2 is LQKENI. Trimming removed 3 bases from V and 4 bases from J; junction bases left unmatched: 11. The CDR3 is 17 amino acids. CDR3 residues: CASSPLGSGQGPTEAFF. CDR3 in DNA: TGTGCCAGCTCACCCTTAGGGTCGGGACAGGGGCCCACTGAAGCTTTCTTT.

The gene calls are TRBV6-5 and TRBJ1-2, with a weak D call TRBD1 (6 bases). CDR1 and CDR2 from the germline V gene are MNHEY and SVGAGI. V lost 2 bases to trimming and J lost 6 bases, with 13 bases between them. The CDR3 has 14 residues. CDR3 region: CASSYGQTSDGYTF. In DNA, the CDR3 is TGTGCCAGCAGTTACGGACAGACGTCGGATGGCTACACCTTC.

This chain uses TRBV30 with TRBJ1-6; D is uncertain. There are 13 residues in the CDR3. Germline V gives CDR1 GTSNPN, CDR2 SVGIG (reference sequence). The V end was cut by 1 base, the J end by 6 bases, with 7 bases between. The CDR3 spells CAWSGSGNSPLHF. The CDR3 DNA sequence: TGTGCCTGGAGTGGGTCCGGTAATTCACCCCTCCACTTT.

The gene calls are TRBV5-4 and TRBJ2-3; 9 bases line up with TRBD1. Germline CDR1 reads SGHNT; CDR2 reads YYREEE (reference sequence). This CDR3 is 16 amino acids long. V trimming: 1 base; J trimming: 0 bases; junction bases outside the gene matches: 3. The CDR3 sequence is CASSLIGTGSTDTQYF. CDR3 bases: TGTGCCAGCAGCTTGATAGGGACAGGGAGCACAGATACGCAGTATTTT.

This rearrangement joins TRBV7-8 to TRBJ2-7; D remains ambiguous. Trimming took off 1 base at V and 0 bases at J, with 7 bases between the two ends. Germline lookup yields CDR1 SGHVS and CDR2 FQNEAQ. This CDR3 has 14 amino acids. The CDR3 reads CASSLGHSSYEQYF. The CDR3, as DNA: TGTGCCAGCAGCTTAGGGCACAGCTCCTACGAGCAGTACTTC.

CDR3 in amino acids: CASSPSRGAYNEQFF. The CDR3 DNA is TGTGCCAGCAGCCCCTCCCGGGGGGCCTACAATGAGCAGTTCTTC. This chain joins TRBV7-3 and TRBJ2-1, with 7 bases identical to TRBD2. With V trimmed by 5 bases and J by 2 bases, 6 bases remained unmatched. In germline, CDR1 is SGHTA, CDR2 FQGTGA. This CDR3 spans 15 amino acids.

The V call is TRBV19, the J call TRBJ1-5; D unclear. This CDR3 has 17 residues. The V gene lost 5 bases and the J gene lost 0 bases, with 17 bases spanning the gap. Per the germline V gene, CDR1 is LNHDA and CDR2 is SQIVND (reference sequence). As DNA, the CDR3 is TGTGCCAGTAGTGTCAATACGGGAAAATTTAGCAATCAGCCCCAGCATTTT. This encodes CASSVNTGKFSNQPQHF.

The chain is built from TRBV15 and TRBJ2-1; 11 bases align to TRBD2. The CDR3 contains 14 residues. V dropped 6 bases and J dropped 5; count of bases not matched to a gene: 3. Germline-derived CDR1 and CDR2 are LNHNV and YYDKDF (reference sequence). CDR3 nucleotide sequence: TGTGCCACCAGGGGACTAGCGGCTAACAATGAGCAGTTCTTC. The encoded protein is CATRGLAANNEQFF.

This chain connects TRBV13 to TRBJ2-7; D perhaps matches TRBD2 (6 bases). V lost 1 base to trimming and J lost 1 base, with 8 bases between them. This CDR3 is 14 amino acids long. Germline V gene data show CDR1 as PRHDT and CDR2 as FYEKMQ (reference sequence). CDR3 sequence: CASSLVRGSYEQYF. CDR3 sequence (DNA): TGTGCCAGCAGCTTAGTGCGGGGATCCTACGAGCAGTACTTC.

The V and J genes are TRBV6-5 and TRBJ1-2, with 7 nucleotides matching TRBD1. The CDR3 extends over 14 amino acids. Germline V gene sequence: CDR1 MNHEY, CDR2 SVGAGI. Trimming at V came to 6 bases and at J to 7 bases, leaving 11 bases not matched to a gene. CDR3 nucleotides: TGTGCCAGCAGCTTCCGACAGGGAAGGGGTGGCTACACCTTC. It specifies CASSFRQGRGGYTF.

This clone appeared a single time. The gene calls are TRBV5-1 and TRBJ1-3; D possibly corresponds to TRBD1 (6 bases). Germline V gene lookup returns CDR1 SGHRS and CDR2 YFSETQ. This CDR3 is built from 18 residues. The V and J ends lost 4 bases and 0 bases respectively, with 20 bases between them. The CDR3 loop is CASSLSPDSRDSGNTIYF. DNA for the CDR3: TGCGCCAGCAGCCTTTCTCCGGACAGCCGAGACTCTGGAAACACCATATATTTT. Based on the CDR3 plus reference TRBV5-1 and TRBJ1-3, the full variable domain is KAGVTQTPRYLIKTRGQQVTLSCSPISGHRSVSWYQQTPGQGLQFLFEYFSETQRNKGNFPGRFSGRQFSNSRSEMNVSTLELGDSALYLCASSLSPDSRDSGNTIYFGEGSWLTVV.

The chain has TRBV30 and TRBJ1-1, with 7 bases lining up with TRBD1. CDR1 and CDR2 from the germline V gene are GTSNPN and SVGIG (reference sequence). This CDR3 is 16 amino acids long. Trimming cost V 0 bases and J 1 base; bases outside gene matches: 8. The CDR3 coding sequence is TGTGCCTGGAGTGTACGGCCAGGGGGACCGAACACTGAAGCTTTCTTT. This codes for CAWSVRPGGPNTEAFF. Variable domain in full (rest from reference TRBV30 and TRBJ1-1): SQTIHQWPATLVQPVGSPLSLECTVEGTSNPNLYWYRQAAGRGLQLLFYSVGIGQISSEVPQNLSASRPQDRQFILSSKKLLLSDSGFYLCAWSVRPGGPNTEAFFGQGTRLTVV.

This rearrangement joins TRBV4-1 to TRBJ2-1; D uncertain. This CDR3 contains 15 residues. Germline CDR1 reads MGHRA; CDR2 reads YSYEKL. V was trimmed by 1 base and J by 1 base, leaving 8 bases between them. The CDR3: CASSQVAPSYNEQFF. DNA for the CDR3: TGCGCCAGCAGCCAAGTGGCCCCTTCCTACAATGAGCAGTTCTTC.

This sequence joins TRBV6-5 and TRBJ1-6; 7 bases agree with TRBD1. Germline V gene data show CDR1 as MNHEY and CDR2 as SVGAGI. Germline trimming cut 2 bases from V and 8 bases from J; bases unmatched to any gene: 6. CDR3 size: 15 residues. CDR3 amino acids: CASSYITGVDSPLHF. Here the CDR3 DNA reads TGTGCCAGCAGTTACATAACAGGGGTGGATTCACCCCTCCACTTT.

The chain carries TRBV7-9 and TRBJ1-2; the match to TRBD1 covers 11 bases. Germline V lookup: CDR1 SEHNR, CDR2 FQNEAQ (reference sequence). With 5 bases clipped from V and 4 bases from J, the junction kept 6 bases outside the gene matches. The CDR3 loop spans 15 amino acids. The CDR3 coding sequence is TGTGCCAGCAGCCCGGACAGGGGGCGCATCTATGGCTACACCTTC. Translation gives CASSPDRGRIYGYTF.

V usage is TRBV5-1 and J usage is TRBJ1-6, with D perhaps TRBD1 (5 bases). With 0 bases removed from V and 6 bases from J, the gap between germline ends came to 13 bases. Germline values: CDR1 SGHRS, CDR2 YFSETQ. The length of the CDR3 is 16 residues. CDR3 residues: CASSLDGAPPNSPLHF. The CDR3 bases are TGCGCCAGCAGCTTGGATGGGGCCCCTCCTAATTCACCCCTCCACTTT.